The 22 T cell receptor beta chains in this list originate from one sample, sequenced in a study of cytomegalovirus exposure and HLA in healthy donors. The PCR used 60 Vbeta and 13 Jbeta primers. Sequencing used immunoSEQ multiplex PCR; TCRdb keeps in-frame clones, though not all of them. The repertoire holds about 190,000 clones, almost 80% seen once, with approximately 1.5% in the top ten. The specimen was PBMCs. These receptors all come from a woman between 18 and 29 years old in good health and CMV-seronegative.

The V gene is TRBV6-4, the J gene TRBJ2-2; 10 nucleotides agree with TRBD1. Germline CDR1 is MRHNA and CDR2 is SNTAGT. CDR3 length equals 15 residues. With 5 bases clipped from V and 5 bases from J, the junction kept 5 bases outside the gene matches. The CDR3 protein is CASSPGQGWTGELFF. CDR3 nucleotide sequence: TGTGCCAGCAGTCCGGGACAGGGGTGGACCGGGGAGCTGTTTTTT.

The chain combines TRBV28 with TRBJ2-6; the match to TRBD2 covers 7 bases. The CDR3 is 20 residues long. Losses at the gene ends were 5 bases for V and 0 bases for J; bases not matched to a gene: 16. The germline V gene has CDR1 MDHEN and CDR2 SYDVKM. This CDR3 reads CASSRFSIRAGSSGANVLTF. DNA for the CDR3: TGTGCCAGCAGTCGCTTCAGTATCCGAGCGGGAAGCTCTGGGGCCAACGTCCTGACTTTC. The variable domain in full, completed from reference TRBV28 and TRBJ2-6, reads DVKVTQSSRYLVKRTGEKVFLECVQDMDHENMFWYRQDPGLGLRLIYFSYDVKMKEKGDIPEGYSVSREKKERFSLILESASTNQTSMYLCASSRFSIRAGSSGANVLTFGAGSRLTVL.

The chain joins TRBV6-5 to TRBJ1-1; TRBD1 agrees at 9 bases. This CDR3 has 14 amino acids. Trimming cost V 2 bases and J 4 bases; bases outside gene matches: 2. The germline V gene has CDR1 MNHEY and CDR2 SVGAGI. The CDR3, as DNA: TGTGCCAGCAGTTACCGGGGACAGGGCACTGAAGCTTTCTTT. Amino acids: CASSYRGQGTEAFF.

The chain has TRBV6-5 and TRBJ2-5; D remains ambiguous. CDR1 is MNHEY and CDR2 is SVGAGI in the germline V gene. The CDR3 loop spans 14 amino acids. Trimming cost V 5 bases and J 4 bases, with 14 bases left between them. CDR3 in amino acids: CASSPAISRETQYF. DNA of the CDR3: TGTGCCAGCAGTCCTGCTATTTCTAGAGAGACCCAGTACTTC.

This clone was found a few times. This chain uses TRBV4-2 with TRBJ1-2; D perhaps matches TRBD1 (6 bases). This CDR3 spans 15 amino acids. Trimming stripped 0 bases from V and 2 bases from J, with 10 bases between. From germline, CDR1 is LGHNA and CDR2 YNFKEQ. The CDR3 loop is CASSQETGRNYGYTF. As DNA, the CDR3 is TGTGCCAGCAGCCAAGAAACAGGGAGAAACTATGGCTACACCTTC.

The chain is built from TRBV5-1 and TRBJ1-6; 7 bases are shared with TRBD1. The CDR3 totals 17 residues. V was pared by 4 bases and J by 8 bases, with 15 bases of the junction left unmatched. Germline values: CDR1 SGHRS, CDR2 YFSETQ. The CDR3 sequence is CASSRAMLGGRDSPLHF. CDR3 in DNA: TGCGCCAGCAGCCGGGCGATGTTAGGGGGCCGGGATTCACCCCTCCACTTT. Full variable domain (remainder filled in from reference TRBV5-1 and TRBJ1-6): KAGVTQTPRYLIKTRGQQVTLSCSPISGHRSVSWYQQTPGQGLQFLFEYFSETQRNKGNFPGRFSGRQFSNSRSEMNVSTLELGDSALYLCASSRAMLGGRDSPLHFGNGTRLTVT.

The gene calls are TRBV25-1 and TRBJ2-5, with 7 bases aligning to TRBD2. V shed 6 bases and J 7 bases; nucleotides not matched to a gene: 20. CDR1 and CDR2 (germline): MGHDK, SYGVNS. The length of the CDR3 is 17 residues. CDR3 sequence (DNA): TGTGCCAGCAGCGGCACCACTCGAGTGGGGGGGAGCGTGACCCAGTACTTC. Residues: CASSGTTRVGGSVTQYF.

The CDR3 coding sequence is TGTGCCAGCTCAGACCGAGGGGGTGAGCAGTTCTTC. It specifies CASSDRGGEQFF. The chain uses TRBV18 and TRBJ2-1; possible D gene TRBD1, 6 bases. The CDR3 length is 12 residues. Trimming cost V 5 bases and J 9 bases, with 11 bases left between them. CDR1 KGHSH and CDR2 LQKENI come from the germline V gene.

The chain couples TRBV5-1 to TRBJ2-5; 8 bases are a match to TRBD2. The germline gives CDR1 SGHRS, CDR2 YFSETQ. The CDR3 is made up of 16 amino acids. V was clipped by 5 bases and J by 0 bases; unmatched bases: 9. The CDR3 DNA follows: TGCGCCAGCAGTCTCTTACTAGCGGAAGACCAAGAGACCCAGTACTTC. As protein: CASSLLLAEDQETQYF.

This chain connects TRBV6-5 to TRBJ1-6; D might be TRBD1 (5 bases). The length of the CDR3 is 14 residues. Germline V gene lookup returns CDR1 MNHEY and CDR2 SVGAGI. Deletions cut 6 bases from V and 7 bases from J, with 13 bases between. The CDR3 spells CASSLNRSNSPLHF. CDR3 DNA sequence: TGTGCCAGCAGCCTAAACAGGTCCAATTCACCCCTCCACTTT.

The genes are TRBV25-1 and TRBJ2-5; TRBD1 matches 9 bases. The tail of the sequence fits TRBJ2-7 better, so the J call may be wrong. CDR3 size: 13 residues. CDR1 and CDR2 (germline): MGHDK, SYGVNS. The CDR3: CASRQTGGDEQYF. Written as DNA, the CDR3 is TGTGCCAGCAGACAAACAGGGGGCGACGAGCAGTACTTC.

The chain combines TRBV18 with TRBJ1-2; 9 bases match TRBD1. The J segment lost 5 bases and the V segment lost 6 bases, leaving 7 bases of the junction unmatched. Looked up from germline, CDR1 is KGHSH and CDR2 is LQKENI. The CDR3 has 14 residues. The CDR3 region has the DNA TGTGCCAGCTCGACCGGGACAGGGAGATATGGCTACACCTTC. Its protein is CASSTGTGRYGYTF.

Turning to this clone: Other DNA sequences of this sample code for an identical CDR3. The CDR3 is CASSLGASYNEQFF. CDR3 DNA: TGTGCCAGCAGCTTAGGGGCGTCCTACAATGAGCAGTTCTTC. This sequence joins TRBV7-8 and TRBJ2-1; D unresolved. CDR1 is SGHVS, CDR2 FQNEAQ, per germline. Trimming shortened V by 1 base and J by 1 base, and 5 bases separated the two germline ends. The CDR3 has 14 residues.

This clone has more than one count but fewer than ten. Mismatch with germline at one junction end may stem from a read error. The chain joins TRBV19 to TRBJ2-7; TRBD2 aligns across 9 bases. Germline-derived CDR1 and CDR2 are LNHDA and SQIVND (reference sequence). The CDR3 contains 15 residues. The CDR3 loop is CASSTIAGDPYEQYF. The CDR3 nucleotides are TGTGCCAGCAGTACAATAGCGGGAGACCCCTACGAGCAGTACTTC.

V and J are TRBV5-1 and TRBJ1-1; weak D call: TRBD1 (6 bases). Germline CDR1 SGHRS, CDR2 YFSETQ. V lost 0 bases to trimming and J lost 4 bases, with 7 bases between them. The CDR3 is 13 amino acids. The CDR3 DNA reads TGCGCCAGCAGCTTGGCGACAGGCACTGAAGCTTTCTTT. It yields the protein CASSLATGTEAFF.

This chain uses TRBV10-2 with TRBJ1-5; 9 nucleotides agree with TRBD1. Losses at the gene ends were 3 bases for V and 1 base for J; bases not matched to a gene: 7. Germline-derived CDR1 and CDR2 are WSHSY and SAAADI. This CDR3 spans 17 amino acids. The CDR3 loop reads CASSEQGAKGSNQPQHF. The DNA for the CDR3 is TGCGCCAGCAGTGAACAGGGGGCGAAGGGGAGCAATCAGCCCCAGCATTTT.

The V and J genes are TRBV6-1 and TRBJ2-2; 11 bases fit TRBD1. Germline V gives CDR1 MNHNS, CDR2 SASEGT. The CDR3 consists of 14 residues. With V trimmed by 7 bases and J by 10 bases, 8 bases remained unmatched. The CDR3 loop reads CASIGTGGSEELFF. The CDR3 DNA follows: TGTGCCAGCATTGGGACAGGGGGGAGCGAGGAGCTGTTTTTT.

The chain employs TRBV5-8 and TRBJ1-5; TRBD1 matches at 8 bases. CDR3 length: 14 residues. From germline, CDR1 is SGHTS and CDR2 YDEGEE. J gave up 6 bases and V 2 bases, and 4 bases lay outside the gene matches. DNA of the CDR3: TGTGCCAGCAGCTTAGGACAGGGTGGTCAGCCCCAGCATTTT. As protein: CASSLGQGGQPQHF.

This clone was found a few times. V is TRBV12-5 and J is TRBJ1-5; D possibly corresponds to TRBD1 (6 bases). Deletions cut 6 bases from V and 0 bases from J, with 9 bases between. The germline V gene has CDR1 LGHNT and CDR2 FRNRAP. The CDR3 spans 14 residues. The CDR3 here is CASGSGDSNQPQHF. As DNA, the CDR3 is TGTGCTAGTGGCTCAGGGGATAGCAATCAGCCCCAGCATTTT.

This chain connects TRBV9 to TRBJ2-3; TRBD2 matches at 13 bases. The germline gives CDR1 SGDLS, CDR2 YYNGEE. Germline trimming cut 0 bases from V and 4 bases from J; bases unmatched to any gene: 11. This CDR3 is 19 amino acids long. The CDR3 DNA reads as TGTGCCAGCAGCGTAGGACTAGCGGGGGGTACCCTTAATGCAGATACGCAGTATTTT. Protein: CASSVGLAGGTLNADTQYF. Based on the CDR3 plus reference TRBV9 and TRBJ2-3, the full variable domain is DSGVTQTPKHLITATGQRVTLRCSPRSGDLSVYWYQQSLDQGLQFLIQYYNGEERAKGNILERFSAQQFPDLHSELNLSSLELGDSALYFCASSVGLAGGTLNADTQYFGPGTRLTVL.

V usage is TRBV6-1 and J usage is TRBJ2-7; D not resolved. Trimming pared 1 base from V and 3 bases from J, leaving 7 bases between. This CDR3 region has 13 residues. Germline assignment: CDR1 MNHNS and CDR2 SASEGT. The CDR3 DNA reads as TGTGCCAGCAGTGAAGTAAACAACTACGAGCAGTACTTC. Amino acids: CASSEVNNYEQYF.

The chain carries TRBV25-1 and TRBJ1-1; D unresolved. CDR3 length: 11 residues. V was clipped by 10 bases and J by 4 bases, with 10 bases between them. Looked up from germline, CDR1 is MGHDK and CDR2 is SYGVNS. The CDR3 coding sequence is TGTGCCACCACCGAGGTCACTGAAGCTTTCTTT. This encodes CATTEVTEAFF. The full variable domain, with the rest looked up from reference TRBV25-1 and TRBJ1-1, is EADIYQTPRYLVIGTGKKITLECSQTMGHDKMYWYQQDPGMELHLIHYSYGVNSTEKGDLSSESTVSRIRTEHFPLTLESARPSHTSQYLCATTEVTEAFFGQGTRLTVV.